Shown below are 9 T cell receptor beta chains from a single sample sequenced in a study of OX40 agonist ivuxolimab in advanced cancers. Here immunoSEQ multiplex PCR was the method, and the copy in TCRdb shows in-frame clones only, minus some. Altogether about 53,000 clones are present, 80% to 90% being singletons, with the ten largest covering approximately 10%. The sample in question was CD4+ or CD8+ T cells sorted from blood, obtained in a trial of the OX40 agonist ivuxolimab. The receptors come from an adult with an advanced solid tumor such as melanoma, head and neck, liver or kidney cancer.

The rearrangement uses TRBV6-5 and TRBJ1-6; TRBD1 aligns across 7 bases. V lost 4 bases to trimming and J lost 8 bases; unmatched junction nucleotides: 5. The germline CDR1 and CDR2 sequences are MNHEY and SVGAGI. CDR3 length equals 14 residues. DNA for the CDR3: TGTGCCAGCAGTTCACCGGGACAGTATTCACCCCTCCACTTT. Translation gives CASSSPGQYSPLHF.

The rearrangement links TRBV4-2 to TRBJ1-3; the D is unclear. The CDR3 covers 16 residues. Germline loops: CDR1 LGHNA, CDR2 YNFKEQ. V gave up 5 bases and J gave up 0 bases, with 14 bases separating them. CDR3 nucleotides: TGTGCCAGCAGCAAAGGGAGTTTATCCTCTGGAAACACCATATATTTT. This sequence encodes CASSKGSLSSGNTIYF.

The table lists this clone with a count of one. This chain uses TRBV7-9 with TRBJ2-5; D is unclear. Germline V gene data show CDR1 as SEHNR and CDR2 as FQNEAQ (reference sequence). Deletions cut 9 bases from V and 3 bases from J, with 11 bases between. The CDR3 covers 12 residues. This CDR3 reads CASTGGKETQYF. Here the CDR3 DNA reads TGTGCCAGTACCGGCGGCAAAGAGACCCAGTACTTC.

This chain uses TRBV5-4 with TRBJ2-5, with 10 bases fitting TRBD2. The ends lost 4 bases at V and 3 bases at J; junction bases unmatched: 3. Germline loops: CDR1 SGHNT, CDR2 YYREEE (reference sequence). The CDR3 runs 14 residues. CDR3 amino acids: CASSTGLAEETQYF. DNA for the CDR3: TGTGCCAGCAGCACCGGACTAGCGGAAGAGACCCAGTACTTC.

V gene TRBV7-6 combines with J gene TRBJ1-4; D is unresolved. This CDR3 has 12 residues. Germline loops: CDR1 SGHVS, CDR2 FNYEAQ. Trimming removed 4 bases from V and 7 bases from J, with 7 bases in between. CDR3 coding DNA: TGTGCCAGCAGCTCCCCCTTTGAAAAACTGTTTTTT. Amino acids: CASSSPFEKLFF.

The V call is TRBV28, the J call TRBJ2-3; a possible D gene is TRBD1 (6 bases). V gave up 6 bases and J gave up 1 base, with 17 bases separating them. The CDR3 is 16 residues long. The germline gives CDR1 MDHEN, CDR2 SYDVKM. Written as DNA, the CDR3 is TGTGCCAGCAGCCCAAATTTGGCAGGGGGCACAGATACGCAGTATTTT. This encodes CASSPNLAGGTDTQYF.

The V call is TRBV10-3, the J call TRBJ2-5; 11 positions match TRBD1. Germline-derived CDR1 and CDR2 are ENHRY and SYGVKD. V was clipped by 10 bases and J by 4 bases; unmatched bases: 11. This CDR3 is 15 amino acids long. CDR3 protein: CATAGGQGDGETQYF. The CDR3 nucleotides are TGTGCCACCGCAGGGGGACAGGGGGATGGAGAGACCCAGTACTTC.

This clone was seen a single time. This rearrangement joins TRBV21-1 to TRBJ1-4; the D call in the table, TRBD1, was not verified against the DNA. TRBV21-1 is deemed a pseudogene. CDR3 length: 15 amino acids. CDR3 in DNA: TGTGCCAGCAGGGGACAGCCTGCAACTAATGAAAAACTGTTTTTT. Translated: CASRGQPATNEKLFF.

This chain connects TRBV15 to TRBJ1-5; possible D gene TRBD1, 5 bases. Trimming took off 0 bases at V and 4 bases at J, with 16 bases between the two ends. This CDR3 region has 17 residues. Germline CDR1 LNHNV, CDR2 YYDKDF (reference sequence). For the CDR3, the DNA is TGTGCCACCAGCAGAGATCTGGTGCAGGGCGGGAATCAGCCCCAGCATTTT. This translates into CATSRDLVQGGNQPQHF.